The next 18 T cell receptor beta chains were all read from a single sample in a study of blood T cells in healthy people across ages (dated by TCRdb to between 2014 and 2017). The library was obtained by 5' RACE. The sample was run on an Illumina HiSeq 2500. A second about 7 to 11 cycle PCR used a sample-barcoded 5' primer and a J-beta primer mix. TCRdb redid the processing of the public reads, applying fastp at Q25 and MiXCR, and retained in-frame beta chains. CDR3 protein sequences are deduplicated, and each keeps its most common genes and DNA. In all, the sample holds about 720,000 distinct CDR3 sequences, and 20% to 25% of those were seen once. Roughly 3.8% of the sample is taken by the ten largest. These data also featured in a second study, about T cells of mothers and their children.

Specimen: blood. These receptors all come from a boy aged 10-17 years in good health.

The chain couples TRBV24-1 to TRBJ2-2; D tentatively reads TRBD1 or TRBD2 (5 bases each). Germline CDR1 is KGHDR and CDR2 is SFDVKD. The CDR3 length is 14 residues. V shed 2 bases and J shed 4 bases, with 7 bases lying between them. CDR3 sequence: CATSDWDPTGELFF. CDR3 DNA: TGTGCCACCAGTGATTGGGACCCCACCGGGGAGCTGTTTTTT.

The chain joins TRBV24-1 to TRBJ2-1, with TRBD1 as a possible D gene (6 bases). In germline, CDR1 is KGHDR, CDR2 SFDVKD. This CDR3 region has 16 residues. V was pared by 3 bases and J by 0 bases, with 11 bases between. The DNA for the CDR3 is TGTGCCACCAGTGATGATCCAGGGGACTCCTACAATGAGCAGTTCTTC. Translation: CATSDDPGDSYNEQFF.

The genes are TRBV9 and TRBJ2-3, with 7 bases aligning to TRBD2. The CDR3 spans 14 residues. The germline V gene has CDR1 SGDLS and CDR2 YYNGEE. V lost 0 bases and J lost 3; bases outside the gene matches: 1. The CDR3 spells CASSVGLATDTQYF. The CDR3 DNA follows: TGTGCCAGCAGCGTAGGACTAGCAACAGATACGCAGTATTTT.

This clonotype came up a few times. This rearrangement joins TRBV20-1 to TRBJ2-3; D ambiguous. Germline assignment: CDR1 DFQATT and CDR2 SNEGSKA (reference sequence). The V and J ends lost 2 bases and 1 base respectively, with 7 bases between them. The CDR3 spans 13 residues. In DNA, the CDR3 is TGCAGTGCTAGAAGGGTCGGCACAGATACGCAGTATTTT. It specifies CSARRVGTDTQYF.

A few counts support this clonotype. The V gene is TRBV21-1, the J gene TRBJ2-5; TRBD2 is the table's D call and was not checked against the DNA. TRBV21-1 is a documented pseudogene. This CDR3 spans 16 amino acids. For the CDR3, the DNA is TGTGCCAGCAGCAAATTAGCGGGGGGCGCCCAAGAGACCCAGTACTTC. It encodes CASSKLAGGAQETQYF.

This clonotype was picked up a small number of times. This chain uses TRBV4-3 with TRBJ2-1; 9 bases fit TRBD1. The end of the DNA aligns better with TRBJ2-7, so the J call may be wrong. CDR1 and CDR2 (germline): LGHNA, YSLEER. The CDR3 length is 16 residues. In nucleotides, the CDR3 is TGCGCCAGCAGCCAAGATACCGGGACAGGGACCTACGAGCAGTACTTC. Translated: CASSQDTGTGTYEQYF.

The J gene is TRBJ2-1, the V gene TRBV28, with 9 bases lining up with TRBD1. Germline trimming cut 4 bases from V and 0 bases from J; bases unmatched to any gene: 4. Per germline, CDR1 MDHEN and CDR2 SYDVKM. This CDR3 spans 16 amino acids. Written as DNA, the CDR3 is TGTGCCAGCAGTTCACAGGGGGCGCGCTCCTACAATGAGCAGTTCTTC. It is translated as CASSSQGARSYNEQFF. The full variable domain, its missing parts supplied by reference TRBV28 and TRBJ2-1, is DVKVTQSSRYLVKRTGEKVFLECVQDMDHENMFWYRQDPGLGLRLIYFSYDVKMKEKGDIPEGYSVSREKKERFSLILESASTNQTSMYLCASSSQGARSYNEQFFGPGTRLTVL.

This clonotype was picked up a small number of times. A junction end diverges from the germline sequence, so it may reflect a read error. The chain couples TRBV25-1 to TRBJ2-2; 7 bases align to TRBD2. This CDR3 is built from 15 residues. CDR1 is MGHDK and CDR2 is SYGVNS in the germline V gene. The CDR3 bases are TGTGCCAGCAATGTGGGAGCGGGGAACGCCGGGGAGCTGTTTTTT. Its protein is CASNVGAGNAGELFF.

This clonotype was recorded a few times. The CDR3 DNA follows: TGCAGTGCTGAAAAGAGCTCCTACAATGAGCAGTTCTTC. Amino acids: CSAEKSSYNEQFF. The rearrangement links TRBV20-1 to TRBJ2-1; D gene uncertain. The V gene's germline CDR1 is DFQATT and CDR2 SNEGSKA (reference sequence). The CDR3 has 13 residues. V was cut by 5 bases and J by 0 bases, with 8 bases left in between.

The gene calls are TRBV29-1 and TRBJ2-7; D unresolved. CDR1 is SQVTM, CDR2 ANQGSEA, per germline. The CDR3 length is 12 residues. V lost 5 bases to trimming and J lost 2 bases, with 10 bases between them. For the CDR3, the DNA is TGCAGCGTTACTTACAATACCTACGAGCAGTACTTC. Translated, it gives CSVTYNTYEQYF.

This clonotype was recorded once. The V gene is TRBV7-2, the J gene TRBJ2-1; D not certain. Germline assignment: CDR1 SGHTA and CDR2 FQGNSA. The CDR3 consists of 16 residues. Trimming took off 1 base at V and 0 bases at J, with 10 bases between the two ends. The CDR3 nucleotides read TGTGCCAGCAGCTTAGAAAAGCTAAGCTCCTACAATGAGCAGTTCTTC. Translation gives CASSLEKLSSYNEQFF.

The chain joins TRBV28 to TRBJ2-3, with 8 bases aligning to TRBD1. Germline V CDR1 and CDR2: MDHEN, SYDVKM. V was clipped by 2 bases and J by 6 bases; unmatched bases: 7. The CDR3 is 15 amino acids. CDR3 protein: CASSLDGTGRDTQYF. CDR3 nucleotide sequence: TGTGCCAGCAGTTTAGACGGGACAGGACGCGATACGCAGTATTTT.

This clonotype was recorded many times. The chain has TRBV3-1 and TRBJ2-5, with D perhaps TRBD1 or TRBD2 (5 bases each). Germline V gene data show CDR1 as LGHDT and CDR2 as YNNKEL (reference sequence). With 4 bases removed from V and 5 bases from J, the gap between germline ends came to 8 bases. This CDR3 has 12 amino acids. The CDR3 nucleotides are TGTGCCAGCAGCCGAGGGGAGGAGACCCAGTACTTC. Residues: CASSRGEETQYF.

The gene calls are TRBV6-5 and TRBJ1-2; D is unresolved. CDR1 is MNHEY and CDR2 is SVGAGI in the germline V gene. Trimming took 6 bases from V and 4 from J, leaving 12 bases between them. The CDR3 runs to 13 residues. The chain's CDR3 is CASSETESYGYTF. For the CDR3, the DNA is TGTGCCAGCAGCGAGACGGAATCCTATGGCTACACCTTC.

The gene calls are TRBV20-1 and TRBJ2-5, with 13 bases that match TRBD2. CDR1 and CDR2 from the germline V gene are DFQATT and SNEGSKA (reference sequence). V shed 5 bases, J shed 1 base, and the junction held 10 bases outside the gene matches. The CDR3 is 17 residues long. CDR3 protein: CSARKWTSGSPQETQYF. The CDR3, as DNA: TGCAGTGCTCGGAAATGGACTAGCGGGAGTCCCCAAGAGACCCAGTACTTC.

The chain has TRBV29-1 and TRBJ2-3; D might be TRBD1 or TRBD2, each matching 6 bases. This CDR3 has 14 residues. Germline V gives CDR1 SQVTM, CDR2 ANQGSEA. Trimming took 7 bases from V and 2 from J, leaving 16 bases between them. The CDR3 DNA reads as TGCAGCGGGGCGGCGGGACAAATCACAGATACGCAGTATTTT. Translated, it gives CSGAAGQITDTQYF.

J is TRBJ2-7 and V is TRBV7-8, with 7 bases that match TRBD2. V shed 4 bases, J shed 1 base, and the junction held 7 bases outside the gene matches. CDR1 SGHVS and CDR2 FQNEAQ come from the germline V gene. The CDR3 covers 15 residues. CDR3 region: CASSWGSGGSYEQYF. DNA for the CDR3: TGTGCCAGCAGCTGGGGATCGGGAGGTTCCTACGAGCAGTACTTC.

This clonotype was seen more than once but under ten times. The gene calls are TRBV9 and TRBJ2-5; D not certain. The J call is doubtful: the DNA matches TRBJ2-1 better. Germline V gives CDR1 SGDLS, CDR2 YYNGEE. The CDR3 totals 17 residues. CDR3 sequence (DNA): TGTGCCAGCAGCGTAAGGGAACAGACCCATGTCCTCAATGAGCAGTTCTTC. This sequence encodes CASSVREQTHVLNEQFF.